The 21 T cell receptor beta chains reported below all come from one sample, sequenced in a study of T cell repertoires in ileal Crohn's disease. Only in-frame clones appear in the TCRdb table, and some are missing; sequencing was by immunoSEQ multiplex PCR. The repertoire consists of fewer than 20,000 clones, with 85% to 90% occurring once and the leading ten covering 5.5% to 7%. The sample consisted of ileal tissue. These receptors were taken from an adult with Crohn's disease.

The J gene is TRBJ1-3, the V gene TRBV18; weak D call: TRBD1 (6 bases). This CDR3 region has 17 residues. Trimming removed 6 bases from V and 4 bases from J, with 22 bases in between. Germline CDR1 is KGHSH and CDR2 is LQKENI. CDR3 nucleotides: TGTGCCAGCTCGCTCAGGGGTCCAGTTTCTGAAGGAAACACCATATATTTT. Protein: CASSLRGPVSEGNTIYF.

In DNA, the CDR3 is TGTGCCAGCAGCTTAGATAGGCGGGAGCAGTTCTTC. Translation: CASSLDRREQFF. The chain recombines TRBV7-6 with TRBJ2-1, with D unresolved. Trimming cost V 1 base and J 10 bases, with 8 bases left between them. The CDR3 length is 12 residues. Germline lookup yields CDR1 SGHVS and CDR2 FNYEAQ.

The chain joins TRBV5-4 to TRBJ2-7; 9 bases map to TRBD2. Per the germline V gene, CDR1 is SGHNT and CDR2 is YYREEE (reference sequence). V was clipped by 0 bases and J by 1 base; unmatched bases: 5. The CDR3 covers 16 residues. The CDR3 is CASSLAASGTSYEQYF. The CDR3 DNA reads TGTGCCAGCAGCTTGGCGGCTAGCGGGACTTCCTACGAGCAGTACTTC.

The rearrangement joins TRBV18 to TRBJ1-2, with a weak D call TRBD1 (5 bases). CDR1 and CDR2 from the germline V gene are KGHSH and LQKENI. Trimming removed 3 bases at V and 4 bases at J, with 12 bases between. The CDR3 has 14 residues. The CDR3 region has the DNA TGTGCCAGCTCACCTCCAGGAGGGGTCTATGGCTACACCTTC. Amino acid sequence: CASSPPGGVYGYTF.

The chain recombines TRBV27 with TRBJ2-5; 9 bases fit TRBD2. Looked up from germline, CDR1 is MNHEY and CDR2 is SMNVEV (reference sequence). The CDR3 covers 14 residues. The V segment lost 2 bases and the J segment 4 bases; nucleotides outside the gene matches: 2. CDR3 DNA sequence: TGTGCCAGCAGTTTAGCGGGAGGGTTAGAGACCCAGTACTTC. Its translation: CASSLAGGLETQYF.

V is TRBV18 and J is TRBJ2-1; D is uncertain. Trimming took 0 bases from V and 6 from J, leaving 6 bases between them. The CDR3 extends over 13 amino acids. Germline V CDR1 and CDR2: KGHSH, LQKENI. The CDR3, as DNA: TGTGCCAGCTCACCACCCTCCGTCAATGAGCAGTTCTTC. It codes for CASSPPSVNEQFF.

V usage is TRBV18 and J usage is TRBJ2-3, with TRBD2 matching over 7 bases. Per germline, CDR1 KGHSH and CDR2 LQKENI. The CDR3 spans 14 residues. Losses at the gene ends were 4 bases for V and 4 bases for J; bases not matched to a gene: 5. Written as DNA, the CDR3 is TGTGCCAGCTCACAGCGGGACGGTGCAGATACGCAGTATTTT. It yields the protein CASSQRDGADTQYF.

This clone was seen only a few times. V and J are TRBV2 and TRBJ2-7; D is perhaps TRBD1 (6 bases). There are 14 residues in the CDR3. V dropped 5 bases and J dropped 2 bases, with 13 bases sitting between them. Looked up from germline, CDR1 is SNHLY and CDR2 is FYNNEI. CDR3 region: CASSSDRTAYEQYF. The CDR3 DNA follows: TGTGCCAGCAGTTCCGACAGGACCGCCTACGAGCAGTACTTC.

The rearrangement joins TRBV15 to TRBJ2-1; D is possibly TRBD2 (6 bases). Germline V gene data show CDR1 as LNHNV and CDR2 as YYDKDF (reference sequence). Trimming stripped 0 bases from V and 4 bases from J, with 13 bases between. The CDR3 consists of 16 residues. The CDR3 reads CATSRDPGVGYNEQFF. DNA of the CDR3: TGTGCCACCAGCAGAGATCCGGGAGTAGGGTACAATGAGCAGTTCTTC.

The chain joins TRBV11-2 to TRBJ1-1; D call uncertain. V gave up 0 bases and J gave up 10 bases, with 6 bases separating them. Germline CDR1 SGHAT, CDR2 FQNNGV. The CDR3 spans 11 residues. Written as DNA, the CDR3 is TGTGCCAGCAGCTTAGAGGGGAGAGCTTTCTTT. It is translated as CASSLEGRAFF.

This clone was recorded once. The gene calls are TRBV5-1 and TRBJ2-1; perhaps TRBD1 as D (5 bases). This CDR3 is built from 13 residues. Germline V gene lookup returns CDR1 SGHRS and CDR2 YFSETQ. V was pared by 4 bases and J by 5 bases, with 10 bases between. CDR3 bases: TGCGCCAGCAGCCCCCTCAGGGACAATGAGCAGTTCTTC. This gives the protein CASSPLRDNEQFF.

This chain uses TRBV5-1 with TRBJ2-7; 9 nucleotides align to TRBD1. Unmatched junction bases numbered 5, after V lost 4 bases and J lost 3 bases. The CDR3 is made up of 14 amino acids. Germline assignment: CDR1 SGHRS and CDR2 YFSETQ. The DNA of the CDR3 is TGCGCCAGCAGCCCGGGGACAGGGAACTACGAGCAGTACTTC. It is translated as CASSPGTGNYEQYF.

The V gene is TRBV28, the J gene TRBJ1-2; 8 bases are a match to TRBD1. Looked up from germline, CDR1 is MDHEN and CDR2 is SYDVKM. J gave up 2 bases and V 2 bases, and 7 bases lay outside the gene matches. The CDR3 contains 16 residues. This CDR3 reads CASSLIGTGRNYGYTF. For the CDR3, the DNA is TGTGCCAGCAGTTTAATCGGGACAGGAAGAAACTATGGCTACACCTTC.

The chain links TRBV18 to TRBJ1-1; a possible D gene is TRBD1 (6 bases). The CDR3 covers 16 residues. The ends were cut back, 1 base at V and 4 bases at J, with 16 bases in the middle. Germline CDR1 is KGHSH and CDR2 is LQKENI. The CDR3 is CASSPQAGALGTEAFF. CDR3 coding DNA: TGTGCCAGCTCACCACAGGCAGGGGCTTTAGGCACTGAAGCTTTCTTT.

Points on this clone: At one end the junction does not follow the germline gene, possibly because of a read error. V and J are TRBV2 and TRBJ2-1; 7 positions agree with TRBD2. The germline CDR1 and CDR2 sequences are SNHLY and FYNNEI. The CDR3 spans 12 residues. In nucleotides, the CDR3 is TGTGCCAGCAGTGCGTCACTAGCGAAACCGGTCTTC. It encodes CASSASLAKPVF. Full variable domain (missing parts from reference TRBV2 and TRBJ2-1): EPEVTQTPSHQVTQMGQEVILRCVPISNHLYFYWYRQILGQKVEFLVSFYNNEISEKSEIFDDQFSVERPDGSNFTLKIRSTKLEDSAMYFCASSASLAKPVFGPGTRLTVL.

A word on this clone: The same CDR3 can be traced to other DNA sequences in this sample. The gene calls are TRBV5-1 and TRBJ2-7; 12 bases agree with TRBD1. Germline V gene sequence: CDR1 SGHRS, CDR2 YFSETQ. Germline trimming cut 4 bases from V and 7 bases from J; bases unmatched to any gene: 6. The CDR3 extends over 14 amino acids. CDR3 in DNA: TGCGCCAGCAGCACAGGGACAGGGGGCCGGGAGCAGTACTTC. This gives the protein CASSTGTGGREQYF.

CDR3: CASSLMDWSDTQYF. CDR3 nucleotide sequence: TGCGCCAGCAGCTTGATGGACTGGTCCGATACGCAGTATTTT. V and J are TRBV5-1 and TRBJ2-3; D perhaps matches TRBD2 (5 bases). The germline V and J ends were trimmed by 1 base and 6 bases, with 12 bases remaining between them. Germline V gene lookup returns CDR1 SGHRS and CDR2 YFSETQ. The length of the CDR3 is 14 residues. The whole variable domain, filled in from reference TRBV5-1 and TRBJ2-3, reads KAGVTQTPRYLIKTRGQQVTLSCSPISGHRSVSWYQQTPGQGLQFLFEYFSETQRNKGNFPGRFSGRQFSNSRSEMNVSTLELGDSALYLCASSLMDWSDTQYFGPGTRLTVL.

This chain connects TRBV5-6 to TRBJ1-2, with no clear D. The CDR3 has 12 amino acids. V lost 2 bases and J 8 bases, leaving 10 bases between the germline ends. Per germline, CDR1 SGHDT and CDR2 YYEEEE. In DNA, the CDR3 is TGTGCCAGCAGCTTAGGTCCCGGGGGCTACACCTTC. It specifies CASSLGPGGYTF.

A few counts support this clone. This chain joins TRBV10-1 and TRBJ2-7, with 12 nucleotides matching TRBD1. Trimming at V came to 6 bases and at J to 7 bases, leaving 13 bases not matched to a gene. Germline assignment: CDR1 WNHNN and CDR2 SYGVQD (reference sequence). The CDR3 runs 16 residues. As DNA, the CDR3 is TGCGCCAGCAGCCCTGGCGGGACAGGGGGCAAGAGGGAGCAGTACTTC. It is translated as CASSPGGTGGKREQYF.

The chain recombines TRBV9 with TRBJ2-1, with 9 bases that match TRBD2. The CDR3 is made up of 16 amino acids. Germline CDR1 and CDR2: SGDLS and YYNGEE. Trimming took 2 bases from V and 7 from J; bases not matched to a gene: 10. The CDR3 nucleotides read TGTGCCAGCAGCGTCGGGGCGGGAGGGCCTCATAATGAGCAGTTCTTC. Protein: CASSVGAGGPHNEQFF.

The V gene is TRBV5-1, the J gene TRBJ2-2; 15 bases map to TRBD2. The V gene's germline CDR1 is SGHRS and CDR2 YFSETQ. CDR3 size: 17 residues. V trimming: 4 bases; J trimming: 1 base; junction bases outside the gene matches: 2. CDR3 region: CASSVGLAGGNTGELFF. The DNA of the CDR3 is TGCGCCAGCAGCGTGGGACTAGCGGGAGGGAACACCGGGGAGCTGTTTTTT.